This TCR beta chain came from a study of T cell responses to AZD1222 COVID-19 vaccine. Study as a whole: Recipients boosted at about 4 weeks or about 12 weeks are pooled. Study conclusions and caveats: Clonal diversity was possibly underestimated, and the donors were mostly white British, with more females. Repertoires were collected only later (after the peak T cell response had occurred). Nearly half of unique spike-specific TCRs reportedly avoided B.1.351 and B.1.1.7 mutated regions.

Concerning this clone itself: Antigen specificity is unknown.

Some clones are missing from TCRdb's copy, which holds only in-frame ones; the method was immunoSEQ multiplex PCR. The sample includes around 100,000 clones, around nine tenths seen only once; the top ten take roughly 15%. CDR1 and CDR2 from the germline V gene are SGHVS and FNYEAQ. This CDR3 has 14 amino acids. The V gene lost 6 bases and the J gene lost 6 bases, with 14 bases spanning the gap. The chain recombines TRBV7-6 with TRBJ2-2, with D possibly being TRBD1 (5 bases). This TCR was recovered from an adult in good health. This sample comprised peripheral blood, obtained on day 0 of AZD1222 vaccination. Written as DNA, the CDR3 is TGTGCCAGCAGGGGGCAGGGTTCCTCCGGGGAGCTGTTTTTT. Its protein is CASRGQGSSGELFF.